This entry lists 3 T cell receptor beta chains sequenced from one sample in a study of Graves' ophthalmopathy and Graves' hyperthyroidism. CDR3 regions of TCR beta were amplified from RNA transcripts. In the first round, RT-PCR was carried out with HTBI primers, and a multiplex PCR formed the second round. TCRdb reanalysed the multiplex PCR reads using MiXCR and keeps one entry per CDR3 protein. The table lists approximately 540,000 distinct CDR3 sequences, approximately 35% of them singletons. The specimen sequenced was peripheral blood or thyroid tissue (not recorded which). These TCRs come from an adult man with Graves' hyperthyroidism.

This clonotype was seen many times. The CDR3 DNA reads as TGTGCCAGTAGTGCCGGGACGGAAGATTCACCCCTCCACTTT. Amino acids: CASSAGTEDSPLHF. The V and J genes are TRBV19 and TRBJ1-6, with D possibly being TRBD1 (5 bases). This CDR3 has 14 amino acids. V dropped 5 bases and J dropped 8 bases, with 13 bases sitting between them. Per the germline V gene, CDR1 is LNHDA and CDR2 is SQIVND (reference sequence).

To note about this clonotype: A read error may explain this, as a much larger clone is one base away. This chain connects TRBV2 to TRBJ1-1; possibly TRBD1 for D (6 bases). Trimming took off 0 bases at V and 3 bases at J, with 20 bases between the two ends. CDR1 and CDR2 from the germline V gene are SNHLY and FYNNEI. CDR3 length: 18 residues. Here the CDR3 DNA reads TGTGCCAGCAGTGAAGCGCTTCCGGGGACAAGGCTCTACACTGAAGCTTTCTTT. This encodes CASSEALPGTRLYTEAFF.

On this clonotype: Being one base from a much bigger clone, this may be a read error. This rearrangement joins TRBV5-1 to TRBJ2-2; either TRBD1 or TRBD2 may supply D (7 bases each). CDR1 is SGHRS, CDR2 YFSETQ, per germline. The CDR3 is 16 residues long. Trimming pared 2 bases from V and 4 bases from J, leaving 15 bases between. The CDR3 nucleotides are TGCGCCAGCAGCTTTCGACAGGGCGGGGGCACCGGGGAGCTGTTTTTT. Translating it yields CASSFRQGGGTGELFF. The full variable domain, its missing parts supplied by reference TRBV5-1 and TRBJ2-2, is KAGVTQTPRYLIKTRGQQVTLSCSPISGHRSVSWYQQTPGQGLQFLFEYFSETQRNKGNFPGRFSGRQFSNSRSEMNVSTLELGDSALYLCASSFRQGGGTGELFFGEGSRLTVL.